These 24 T cell receptor beta chains share one sample of origin, sequenced in a study of T cells in Graves' hyperthyroidism and ophthalmopathy. It was RNA transcripts that yielded the amplified TCR beta CDR3 regions. When the TCR CDR3 underwent first-round RT-PCR, the HTBI primer set was used. TCRdb recomputed calls from the multiplex PCR reads with MiXCR, one row per CDR3 protein. The table includes approximately 490,000 distinct CDR3 sequences, 22% detected once. Sequencing was done on a sample of blood. Receptors were obtained from a woman between 65 and 79 years old with Graves' ophthalmopathy.

This chain connects TRBV5-1 to TRBJ2-7, with unresolved D. V lost 6 bases to trimming and J lost 6 bases, with 16 bases between them. In germline, CDR1 is SGHRS, CDR2 YFSETQ. This CDR3 is 13 amino acids long. The CDR3 spells CASKPGKGSEQYF. The CDR3 nucleotides are TGCGCCAGCAAACCGGGTAAAGGATCCGAGCAGTACTTC.

This clonotype was seen repeatedly, ten times or more. The chain links TRBV20-1 to TRBJ1-2; D is uncertain. This CDR3 is built from 12 residues. Germline V gene data show CDR1 as DFQATT and CDR2 as SNEGSKA (reference sequence). The germline V and J ends were trimmed by 0 bases and 7 bases, with 9 bases remaining between them. CDR3 bases: TGCAGTGCTAGAGATAGTGGGTCTGGCTACACCTTC. Translation: CSARDSGSGYTF.

V gene TRBV13 combines with J gene TRBJ1-3; 7 bases are shared with TRBD1. The V segment lost 1 base and the J segment 0 bases; nucleotides outside the gene matches: 3. Germline CDR1 and CDR2: PRHDT and FYEKMQ (reference sequence). The CDR3 has 16 amino acids. The CDR3 DNA reads TGTGCCAGCAGCTTAGCCGGGACAGACTCTGGAAACACCATATATTTT. Its protein is CASSLAGTDSGNTIYF.

The chain carries TRBV20-1 and TRBJ1-1; D call uncertain. Looked up from germline, CDR1 is DFQATT and CDR2 is SNEGSKA (reference sequence). This CDR3 has 16 residues. V lost 4 bases, J lost 3 bases, and 21 bases lay in between. The CDR3 loop is CSAISLRVQRDTEAFF. For the CDR3, the DNA is TGCAGTGCTATTAGTCTGAGGGTCCAACGAGACACTGAAGCTTTCTTT.

This clonotype was picked up a small number of times. V and J are TRBV5-6 and TRBJ1-5, with no clear D. Germline CDR1 reads SGHDT; CDR2 reads YYEEEE. The V gene lost 4 bases and the J gene lost 3 bases, with 11 bases spanning the gap. There are 14 residues in the CDR3. The CDR3 DNA sequence: TGTGCCAGCAGCCTTGGGGATTTCAATCAGCCCCAGCATTTT. It codes for CASSLGDFNQPQHF.

This clonotype was detected only a few times. The rearrangement joins TRBV11-2 to TRBJ1-2, with D unresolved. V lost 7 bases and J lost 4, with 16 bases in between. The CDR3 loop spans 14 amino acids. Germline CDR1 SGHAT, CDR2 FQNNGV. DNA of the CDR3: TGTGCCAGCACCTATGCGGCGGAAATCTATGGCTACACCTTC. It yields the protein CASTYAAEIYGYTF.

The V and J genes are TRBV2 and TRBJ2-1, with 9 bases identical to TRBD2. Germline-derived CDR1 and CDR2 are SNHLY and FYNNEI. The CDR3 has 16 amino acids. V was clipped by 8 bases and J by 5 bases; unmatched bases: 13. This CDR3 reads CASGGSLAGPNNEQFF. The CDR3 nucleotides are TGTGCCAGCGGGGGGAGTCTAGCGGGACCCAACAATGAGCAGTTCTTC.

The chain employs TRBV10-1 and TRBJ2-1, with D unclear. This CDR3 region has 14 residues. V was pared by 0 bases and J by 6 bases, with 9 bases between. Germline V lookup: CDR1 WNHNN, CDR2 SYGVQD (reference sequence). This CDR3 reads CASSESSESNEQFF. CDR3 sequence (DNA): TGCGCCAGCAGTGAGTCCAGCGAGAGCAATGAGCAGTTCTTC.

This clonotype was recorded many times. This chain joins TRBV2 and TRBJ2-3; 9 bases fit TRBD2. V lost 7 bases, J lost 8 bases, and 4 bases stayed unmatched. Looked up from germline, CDR1 is SNHLY and CDR2 is FYNNEI. This CDR3 is 12 amino acids long. As DNA, the CDR3 is TGTGCCAGCAAAGTACTAGCGGGTACGCAGTATTTT. Translating it yields CASKVLAGTQYF.

This chain connects TRBV6-2 or TRBV6-3 to TRBJ1-5; possible D gene TRBD1, 6 bases. V was trimmed by 2 bases and J by 3 bases, leaving 11 bases between them. CDR3 size: 15 residues. The V gene's germline CDR1 is MNHEY and CDR2 SVGEGT. The CDR3 bases are TGTGCCAGCAGTTACCCCAGGGGTTACAATCAGCCCCAGCATTTT. Its translation is CASSYPRGYNQPQHF.

This clonotype was recorded a few times. The V and J genes are TRBV18 and TRBJ2-1; D might be TRBD2 (6 bases). V lost 8 bases, J lost 4 bases, and 18 bases lay in between. Germline V CDR1 and CDR2: KGHSH, LQKENI. The CDR3 has 15 residues. CDR3 in amino acids: CASAEGLTLYNEQFF. CDR3 nucleotides: TGTGCCAGCGCAGAGGGACTGACTCTGTACAATGAGCAGTTCTTC.

The chain uses TRBV6-6 and TRBJ1-2; no firm D call. This CDR3 spans 17 amino acids. V was shortened by 0 bases and J by 1 base, with 15 bases between the two germline ends. Germline V gene data show CDR1 as MNHNY and CDR2 as SVGAGI (reference sequence). For the CDR3, the DNA is TGTGCCAGCAGTTACTCGGTCCAGGACGCGATTAACTATGGCTACACCTTC. Its protein is CASSYSVQDAINYGYTF.

This clonotype was detected only a few times. V gene TRBV18 combines with J gene TRBJ2-5; 7 bases match TRBD2. The germline V gene has CDR1 KGHSH and CDR2 LQKENI. CDR3 size: 14 residues. The V and J ends lost 6 bases and 1 base, in that order; junction bases with no gene match: 5. This CDR3 reads CASSPRGVQETQYF. The CDR3 nucleotides read TGTGCCAGCTCCCCCCGGGGGGTCCAAGAGACCCAGTACTTC. Using reference TRBV18 and TRBJ2-5 for the parts outside the CDR3, the full variable domain is NAGVMQNPRHLVRRRGQEARLRCSPMKGHSHVYWYRQLPEEGLKFMVYLQKENIIDESGMPKERFSAEFPKEGPSILRIQQVVRGDSAAYFCASSPRGVQETQYFGPGTRLLVL.

The table lists this clonotype with a few counts. V gene TRBV29-1 combines with J gene TRBJ2-2; 8 bases are shared with TRBD2. Germline V gene lookup returns CDR1 SQVTM and CDR2 ANQGSEA. The V segment lost 8 bases and the J segment 1 base; nucleotides outside the gene matches: 6. CDR3 length: 14 amino acids. In nucleotides, the CDR3 is TGCAGCTTTGCGGGGGGCAAGAACACCGGGGAGCTGTTTTTT. Translating it yields CSFAGGKNTGELFF.

Many counts were recorded for this clonotype. This sequence joins TRBV12-3 or TRBV12-4 and TRBJ2-7; a weak D match, TRBD1 (5 bases). The CDR3 has 13 amino acids. V was pared by 3 bases and J by 6 bases, with 12 bases between. CDR3 in amino acids: CASSFGAAREQYF. DNA of the CDR3: TGTGCCAGCAGTTTTGGGGCGGCGCGCGAGCAGTACTTC.

This clonotype has more than one count but fewer than ten. This chain links TRBV7-9 with TRBJ1-1; D is possibly TRBD1 (6 bases). Deletions cut 2 bases from V and 5 bases from J, with 9 bases between. The CDR3 extends over 13 amino acids. Germline CDR1 SEHNR, CDR2 FQNEAQ (reference sequence). CDR3: CASSLTDRTEAFF. CDR3 bases: TGTGCCAGCAGCTTAACAGACAGGACTGAAGCTTTCTTT. Looking up the rest from reference TRBV7-9 and TRBJ1-1 gives the full variable domain: DTGVSQNPRHKITKRGQNVTFRCDPISEHNRLYWYRQTLGQGPEFLTYFQNEAQLEKSRLLSDRFSAERPKGSFSTLEIQRTEQGDSAMYLCASSLTDRTEAFFGQGTRLTVV.

This clonotype was recorded many times. The genes are TRBV7-9 and TRBJ2-3, with D unresolved. Germline V gene sequence: CDR1 SEHNR, CDR2 FQNEAQ (reference sequence). V shed 0 bases and J shed 4 bases, with 5 bases lying between them. The CDR3 extends over 13 amino acids. The CDR3, as DNA: TGTGCCAGCAGCTTAGCAGGTTCAGATACGCAGTATTTT. Its translation is CASSLAGSDTQYF.

The sample holds one count of this clonotype. The chain has TRBV7-2 and TRBJ2-7; D is tentatively TRBD1 or TRBD2 (5 bases each). This CDR3 region has 15 residues. CDR1 and CDR2 (germline): SGHTA, FQGNSA. Trimming stripped 5 bases from V and 5 bases from J, with 19 bases between. CDR3 sequence reads: CASSLGTIPLNEQYF. Written as DNA, the CDR3 is TGTGCCAGCAGCCTTGGGACCATCCCCCTGAACGAGCAGTACTTC.

This clonotype appeared a few times. V usage is TRBV7-2 and J usage is TRBJ2-3; D not certain. V lost 2 bases and J lost 9, with 9 bases in between. Germline V gene data show CDR1 as SGHTA and CDR2 as FQGNSA. The CDR3 loop spans 12 amino acids. The CDR3 coding sequence is TGTGCCAGCAGCTTAAATCGGGTCACGCAGTATTTT. This gives the protein CASSLNRVTQYF. The variable domain in full, completed from reference TRBV7-2 and TRBJ2-3, reads GAGVSQSPSNKVTEKGKDVELRCDPISGHTALYWYRQSLGQGLEFLIYFQGNSAPDKSGLPSDRFSAERTGGSVSTLTIQRTQQEDSAVYLCASSLNRVTQYFGPGTRLTVL.

This clonotype has just a few counts. The chain links TRBV20-1 to TRBJ2-1; the match to TRBD2 covers 11 bases. There are 14 residues in the CDR3. V gave up 7 bases and J gave up 8 bases; unmatched junction bases: 10. CDR1 and CDR2 (germline): DFQATT, SNEGSKA (reference sequence). As DNA, the CDR3 is TGCAGTGTTAGTCTAGCGGGAGGAGGCGATGAGCAGTTCTTC. It codes for CSVSLAGGGDEQFF.

The chain combines TRBV19 with TRBJ1-1; a possible D gene is TRBD1 (6 bases). The CDR3 runs to 17 residues. V gave up 7 bases and J gave up 1 base, with 22 bases separating them. The germline CDR1 and CDR2 sequences are LNHDA and SQIVND (reference sequence). The CDR3, as DNA: TGTGCCAGTAACTCCCGACCCCACAGGGCCTCGAACACTGAAGCTTTCTTT. This gives the protein CASNSRPHRASNTEAFF.

The chain recombines TRBV2 with TRBJ2-7, with D perhaps TRBD1 or TRBD2 (5 bases each). The ends were cut back, 6 bases at V and 2 bases at J, with 11 bases in the middle. The CDR3 spans 13 residues. From germline, CDR1 is SNHLY and CDR2 FYNNEI. CDR3 in amino acids: CASRGVAPYEQYF. DNA for the CDR3: TGTGCCAGCAGGGGGGTTGCGCCCTACGAGCAGTACTTC. Full variable domain (missing parts from reference TRBV2 and TRBJ2-7): EPEVTQTPSHQVTQMGQEVILRCVPISNHLYFYWYRQILGQKVEFLVSFYNNEISEKSEIFDDQFSVERPDGSNFTLKIRSTKLEDSAMYFCASRGVAPYEQYFGPGTRLTVT.

This clonotype was seen many times. The V call is TRBV28, the J call TRBJ2-1; D perhaps matches TRBD2 (6 bases). Germline V gene lookup returns CDR1 MDHEN and CDR2 SYDVKM. The CDR3 extends over 15 amino acids. V lost 5 bases and J 10 bases, leaving 21 bases between the germline ends. The CDR3, as DNA: TGTGCCAGCAGTCCCCCGGGGGTTCGGGTGGGCGAGCAGTTCTTC. Amino acid sequence: CASSPPGVRVGEQFF.

The chain has TRBV20-1 and TRBJ1-1; maybe TRBD1 (5 bases). Trimming removed 6 bases at V and 0 bases at J, with 11 bases between. The CDR3 is 13 amino acids. CDR1 is DFQATT, CDR2 SNEGSKA, per germline (reference sequence). The CDR3 coding sequence is TGCAGTGCCACGCGGGGGGTGAACACTGAAGCTTTCTTT. Translated: CSATRGVNTEAFF.